A single sample is the source of the 9 T cell receptor beta chains below, sequenced in a study of post-analysis software for immune sequencing data. Whole-study findings and limits: Several TRBV segments were more frequent in patients than controls; TRBV5-6, TRBV5-1 and TRBV20-1 belonged to this group.

Presence of unique molecular identifiers characterized the TCR beta cDNA libraries. Each CDR3 protein is one row after TCRdb ran MiXCR on the PCR reads. The sample has some 690,000 distinct CDR3 sequences, less than 35% seen once. The antigens these receptors bind are not known. Material for sequencing was blood. These receptors were collected from a girl under 18 with multiple sclerosis.

Regarding this clonotype: A much larger clone is a single base away; this may be a read error. The chain has TRBV29-1 and TRBJ2-7, with 13 bases aligning to TRBD2. Per germline, CDR1 SQVTM and CDR2 ANQGSEA. The CDR3 is made up of 13 amino acids. CDR3 region: CSAGTSGAYGQYF. CDR3 DNA sequence: TGCAGCGCCGGGACTAGCGGGGCATACGGGCAGTACTTC.

There are a few counts of this clonotype. The rearrangement joins TRBV6-2 or TRBV6-3 to TRBJ2-1, with TRBD2 identical over 9 bases. Germline V CDR1 and CDR2: MNHEY, SVGEGT. CDR3 length: 18 amino acids. V shed 5 bases, J shed 4 bases, and the junction held 15 bases outside the gene matches. Here the CDR3 reads CASSAYARLAGMYNEQFF. CDR3 DNA: TGTGCCAGCAGTGCCTATGCCCGGCTAGCGGGAATGTACAATGAGCAGTTCTTC.

This clonotype was detected only a few times. V usage is TRBV7-2 and J usage is TRBJ2-7; 8 bases are a match to TRBD1. V shed 5 bases, J shed 3 bases, and the junction held 6 bases outside the gene matches. From germline, CDR1 is SGHTA and CDR2 FQGNSA. This CDR3 has 14 amino acids. The CDR3 is CASSRGTGNYEQYF. CDR3 DNA: TGTGCCAGCAGCCGAGGGACAGGCAACTACGAGCAGTACTTC.

V is TRBV3-1 and J is TRBJ2-1, with 7 bases matching TRBD2. The CDR3 sequence is 16 residues long. With 0 bases clipped from V and 7 bases from J, the junction kept 9 bases outside the gene matches. Looked up from germline, CDR1 is LGHDT and CDR2 is YNNKEL (reference sequence). The CDR3 here is CASSQDWEGVGNEQFF. The CDR3 nucleotides are TGTGCCAGCAGCCAAGATTGGGAGGGTGTAGGGAATGAGCAGTTCTTC.

A few counts support this clonotype. The genes are TRBV11-2 and TRBJ2-1; perhaps TRBD2 as D (6 bases). The CDR3 has 11 amino acids. Trimming removed 2 bases from V and 15 bases from J, with 11 bases in between. The germline CDR1 and CDR2 sequences are SGHAT and FQNNGV. The CDR3 DNA follows: TGTGCCAGCAGCTTAAGGGACTTTGGGTTCTTC. Translating it yields CASSLRDFGFF.

In this sample, this clonotype turned up a few times. The chain has TRBV12-3 or TRBV12-4 and TRBJ1-4; D not certain. The CDR3 spans 13 residues. Trimming removed 6 bases at V and 4 bases at J, with 9 bases between. In DNA form, the CDR3 reads TGTGCCAGCAGGTGGCAGCTTAATGAAAAACTGTTTTTT. Translated, it gives CASRWQLNEKLFF.

For this clonotype: This may stem from a read error, because a much larger clone lies one nucleotide away. The chain joins TRBV28 to TRBJ2-7; 8 bases are shared with TRBD1. The J call is in doubt because the DNA end fits TRBJ2-4 better. The CDR3 contains 21 residues. CDR1 and CDR2 (germline): MDHEN, SYDVKM. In DNA form, the CDR3 reads TGTGTCAGCAGTTTAACTAGGTCCATAGCAGCCACGGACAGGGCTAGAAACATTCAGTACTTC. This encodes CVSSLTRSIAATDRARNIQYF.

The chain combines TRBV29-1 with TRBJ2-7, with 9 bases fitting TRBD1. Trimming took 4 bases from V and 0 from J; bases not matched to a gene: 7. CDR1 is SQVTM and CDR2 is ANQGSEA in the germline V gene. This CDR3 is 15 amino acids long. CDR3: CSVGADRGVSYEQYF. In nucleotides, the CDR3 is TGCAGCGTTGGGGCCGACAGGGGGGTCTCCTACGAGCAGTACTTC.

The V and J genes are TRBV15 and TRBJ2-3; TRBD2 matches at 10 bases. Trimming took 4 bases from V and 6 from J; bases not matched to a gene: 13. Looked up from germline, CDR1 is LNHNV and CDR2 is YYDKDF (reference sequence). The CDR3 runs to 17 residues. CDR3 amino acids: CATSKDRVAGGRDTQYF. The CDR3, as DNA: TGTGCCACCAGCAAAGATCGGGTAGCGGGGGGCCGTGATACGCAGTATTTT. The variable domain in full, completed from reference TRBV15 and TRBJ2-3, reads DAMVIQNPRYQVTQFGKPVTLSCSQTLNHNVMYWYQQKSSQAPKLLFHYYDKDFNNEADTPDNFQSRRPNTSFCFLDIRSPGLGDTAMYLCATSKDRVAGGRDTQYFGPGTRLTVL.